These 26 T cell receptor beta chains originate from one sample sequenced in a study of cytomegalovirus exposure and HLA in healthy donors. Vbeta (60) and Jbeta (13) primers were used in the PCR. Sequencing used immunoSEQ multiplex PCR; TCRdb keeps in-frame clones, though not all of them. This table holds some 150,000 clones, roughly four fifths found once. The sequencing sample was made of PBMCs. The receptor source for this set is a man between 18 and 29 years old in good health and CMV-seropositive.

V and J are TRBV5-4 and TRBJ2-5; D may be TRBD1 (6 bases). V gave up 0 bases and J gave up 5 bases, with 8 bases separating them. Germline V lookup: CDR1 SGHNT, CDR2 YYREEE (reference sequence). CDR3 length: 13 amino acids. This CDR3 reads CASSLDRVETQYF. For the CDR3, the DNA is TGTGCCAGCAGCTTGGACAGGGTGGAGACCCAGTACTTC.

The CDR3 protein is CASSLETSGYLSTDTQYF. The CDR3 DNA is TGTGCCAGCAGCTTGGAGACTAGCGGGTACCTTAGCACAGATACGCAGTATTTT. The chain couples TRBV5-6 to TRBJ2-3, with 10 bases matching TRBD2. The CDR3 has 18 residues. In germline, CDR1 is SGHDT, CDR2 YYEEEE. V lost 0 bases and J lost 0; bases outside the gene matches: 7.

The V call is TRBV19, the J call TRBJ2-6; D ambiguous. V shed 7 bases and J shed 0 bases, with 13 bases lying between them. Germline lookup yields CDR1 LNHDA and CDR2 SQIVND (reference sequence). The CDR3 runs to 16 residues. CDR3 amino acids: CASIYPSDSGANVLTF. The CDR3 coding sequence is TGTGCCAGTATCTACCCAAGTGACTCTGGGGCCAACGTCCTGACTTTC.

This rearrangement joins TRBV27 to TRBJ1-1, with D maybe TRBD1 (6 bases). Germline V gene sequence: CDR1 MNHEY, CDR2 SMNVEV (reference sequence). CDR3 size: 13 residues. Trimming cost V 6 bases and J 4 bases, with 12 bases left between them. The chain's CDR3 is CASRQTGSTEAFF. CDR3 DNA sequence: TGTGCCAGCAGGCAAACAGGGAGCACTGAAGCTTTCTTT.

This chain's CDR3 is CASSNRGTAYEQYF. The CDR3 DNA reads as TGTGCCAGCAGTAACAGGGGGACGGCCTACGAGCAGTACTTC. This rearrangement joins TRBV2 to TRBJ2-7; 8 bases are shared with TRBD1. CDR1 and CDR2 from the germline V gene are SNHLY and FYNNEI. This CDR3 has 14 amino acids. V lost 5 bases, J lost 2 bases, and 5 bases stayed unmatched.

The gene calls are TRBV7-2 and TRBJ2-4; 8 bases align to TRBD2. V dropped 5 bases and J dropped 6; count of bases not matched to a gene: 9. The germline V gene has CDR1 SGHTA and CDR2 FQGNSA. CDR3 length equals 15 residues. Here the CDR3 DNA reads TGTGCCAGCAGCCCAGAGTTCGGGGGGGGAAACATTCAGTACTTC. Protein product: CASSPEFGGGNIQYF.

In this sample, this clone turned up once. CDR3 bases: TGTGCCAGCCAGGGCGGGGGGCACTACAATGAGCAGTTCTTC. Residues: CASQGGGHYNEQFF. The V call is TRBV7-9, the J call TRBJ2-1; 8 nucleotides match TRBD2. This CDR3 region has 14 residues. Germline trimming cut 8 bases from V and 3 bases from J; bases unmatched to any gene: 6. Per germline, CDR1 SEHNR and CDR2 FQNEAQ (reference sequence). Using reference TRBV7-9 and TRBJ2-1 for the parts outside the CDR3, the full variable domain is DTGVSQNPRHKITKRGQNVTFRCDPISEHNRLYWYRQTLGQGPEFLTYFQNEAQLEKSRLLSDRFSAERPKGSFSTLEIQRTEQGDSAMYLCASQGGGHYNEQFFGPGTRLTVL.

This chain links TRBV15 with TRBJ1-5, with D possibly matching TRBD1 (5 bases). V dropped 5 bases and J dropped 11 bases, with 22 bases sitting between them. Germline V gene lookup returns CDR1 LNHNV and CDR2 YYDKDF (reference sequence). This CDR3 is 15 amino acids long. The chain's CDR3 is CATSSAARVPPAQHF. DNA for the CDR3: TGTGCCACCAGCTCGGCGGCCAGGGTCCCCCCAGCCCAGCATTTT.

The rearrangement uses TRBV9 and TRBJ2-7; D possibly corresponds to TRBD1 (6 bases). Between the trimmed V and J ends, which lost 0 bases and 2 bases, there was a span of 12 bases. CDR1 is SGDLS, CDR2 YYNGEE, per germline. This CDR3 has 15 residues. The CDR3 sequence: CASSVGTGNTYEQYF. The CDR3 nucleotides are TGTGCCAGCAGCGTAGGAACAGGGAATACCTACGAGCAGTACTTC.

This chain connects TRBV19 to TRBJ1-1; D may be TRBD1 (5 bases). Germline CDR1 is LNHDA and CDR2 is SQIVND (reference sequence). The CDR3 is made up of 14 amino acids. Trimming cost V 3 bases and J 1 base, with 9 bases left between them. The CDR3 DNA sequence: TGTGCCAGTAGTATCGACAGAGGGAACACTGAAGCTTTCTTT. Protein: CASSIDRGNTEAFF.

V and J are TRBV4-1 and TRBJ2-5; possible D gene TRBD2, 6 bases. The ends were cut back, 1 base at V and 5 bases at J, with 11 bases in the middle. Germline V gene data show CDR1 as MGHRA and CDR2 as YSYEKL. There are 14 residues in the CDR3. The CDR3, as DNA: TGCGCCAGCAGCCAAGTTCGGGGACTCGAGACCCAGTACTTC. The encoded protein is CASSQVRGLETQYF.

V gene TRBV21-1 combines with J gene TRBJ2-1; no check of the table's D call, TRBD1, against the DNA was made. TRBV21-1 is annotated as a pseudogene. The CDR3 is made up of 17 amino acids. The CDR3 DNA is TGTGCCAGCAGCAAAAGGACCGGGACAGGTGCCTACAATGAGCAGTTCTTC. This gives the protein CASSKRTGTGAYNEQFF.

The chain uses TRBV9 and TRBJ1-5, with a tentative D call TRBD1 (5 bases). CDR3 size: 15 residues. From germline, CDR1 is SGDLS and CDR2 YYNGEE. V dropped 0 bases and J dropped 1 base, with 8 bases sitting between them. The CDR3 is CASSVGGDSNQPQHF. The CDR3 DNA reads TGTGCCAGCAGCGTAGGCGGGGACAGCAATCAGCCCCAGCATTTT.

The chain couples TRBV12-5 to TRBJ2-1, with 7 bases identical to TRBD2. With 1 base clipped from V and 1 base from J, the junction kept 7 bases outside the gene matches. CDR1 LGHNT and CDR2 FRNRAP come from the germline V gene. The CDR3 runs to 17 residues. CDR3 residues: CASGLGSGIPSYNEQFF. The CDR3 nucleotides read TGTGCTAGTGGTTTGGGGAGCGGGATTCCTTCCTACAATGAGCAGTTCTTC.

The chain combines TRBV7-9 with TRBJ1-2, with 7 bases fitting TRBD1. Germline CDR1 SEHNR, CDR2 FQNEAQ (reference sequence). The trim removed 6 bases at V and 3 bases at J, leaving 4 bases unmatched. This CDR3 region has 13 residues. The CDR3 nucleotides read TGTGCCAGCAGATCTACAGGGGACTATGGCTACACCTTC. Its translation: CASRSTGDYGYTF.

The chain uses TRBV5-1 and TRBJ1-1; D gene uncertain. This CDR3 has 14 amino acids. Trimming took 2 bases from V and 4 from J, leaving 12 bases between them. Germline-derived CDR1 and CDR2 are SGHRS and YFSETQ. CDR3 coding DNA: TGCGCCAGCAGCTTATCGCAGGCGACCACTGAAGCTTTCTTT. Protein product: CASSLSQATTEAFF.

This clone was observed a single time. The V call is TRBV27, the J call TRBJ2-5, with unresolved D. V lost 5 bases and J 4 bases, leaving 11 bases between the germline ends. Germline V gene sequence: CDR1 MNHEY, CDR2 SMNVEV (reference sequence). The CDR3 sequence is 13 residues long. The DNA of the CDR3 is TGTGCCAGCAGTCGCACTCTCGGAGAGACCCAGTACTTC. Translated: CASSRTLGETQYF.

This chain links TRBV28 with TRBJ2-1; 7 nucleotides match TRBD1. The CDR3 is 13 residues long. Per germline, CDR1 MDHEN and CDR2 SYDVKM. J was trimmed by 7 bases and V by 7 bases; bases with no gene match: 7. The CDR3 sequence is CASKDRSENEQFF. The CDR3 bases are TGTGCCAGCAAGGACAGGTCAGAGAATGAGCAGTTCTTC.

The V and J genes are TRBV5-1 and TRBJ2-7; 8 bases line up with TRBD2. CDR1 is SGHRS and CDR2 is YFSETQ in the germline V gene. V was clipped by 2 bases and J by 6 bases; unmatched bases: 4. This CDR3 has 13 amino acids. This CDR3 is CASSFGTRVEQYF. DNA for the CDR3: TGCGCCAGCAGCTTTGGGACTAGAGTCGAGCAGTACTTC.

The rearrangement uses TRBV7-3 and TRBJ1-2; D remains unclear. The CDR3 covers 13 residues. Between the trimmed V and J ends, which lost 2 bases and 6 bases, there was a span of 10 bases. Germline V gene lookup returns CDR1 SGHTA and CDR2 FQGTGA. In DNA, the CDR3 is TGTGCCAGCAGCTTATCCGAGCGGCATGGCTACACCTTC. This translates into CASSLSERHGYTF. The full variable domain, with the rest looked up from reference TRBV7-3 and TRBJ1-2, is GAGVSQTPSNKVTEKGKYVELRCDPISGHTALYWYRQSLGQGPEFLIYFQGTGAADDSGLPNDRFFAVRPEGSVSTLKIQRTERGDSAVYLCASSLSERHGYTFGSGTRLTVV.

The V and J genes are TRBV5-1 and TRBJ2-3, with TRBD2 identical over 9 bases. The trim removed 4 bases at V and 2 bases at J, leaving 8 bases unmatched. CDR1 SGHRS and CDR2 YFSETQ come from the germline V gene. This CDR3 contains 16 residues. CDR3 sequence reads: CASSPATSGPTDTQYF. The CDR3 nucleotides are TGCGCCAGCAGCCCCGCAACTAGCGGGCCCACAGATACGCAGTATTTT.

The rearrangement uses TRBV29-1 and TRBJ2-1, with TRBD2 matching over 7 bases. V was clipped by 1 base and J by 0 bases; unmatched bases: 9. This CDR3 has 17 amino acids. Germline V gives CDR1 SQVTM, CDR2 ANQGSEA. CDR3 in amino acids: CSVEGGTSASSYNEQFF. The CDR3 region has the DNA TGCAGCGTTGAAGGGGGAACTAGCGCGAGCTCCTACAATGAGCAGTTCTTC.

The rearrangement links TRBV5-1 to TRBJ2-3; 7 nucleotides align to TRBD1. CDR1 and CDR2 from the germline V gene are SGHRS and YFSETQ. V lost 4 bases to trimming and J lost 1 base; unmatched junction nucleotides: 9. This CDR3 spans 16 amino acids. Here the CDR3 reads CASSQIQGIGTDTQYF. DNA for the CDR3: TGCGCCAGCAGCCAGATACAGGGGATCGGCACAGATACGCAGTATTTT.

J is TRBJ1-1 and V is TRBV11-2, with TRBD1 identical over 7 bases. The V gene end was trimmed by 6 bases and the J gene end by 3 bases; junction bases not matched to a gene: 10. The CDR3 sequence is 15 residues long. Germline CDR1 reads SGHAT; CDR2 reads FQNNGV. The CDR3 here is CASRQPTGSDTEAFF. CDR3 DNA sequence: TGTGCCAGCAGACAACCGACAGGGTCGGACACTGAAGCTTTCTTT.

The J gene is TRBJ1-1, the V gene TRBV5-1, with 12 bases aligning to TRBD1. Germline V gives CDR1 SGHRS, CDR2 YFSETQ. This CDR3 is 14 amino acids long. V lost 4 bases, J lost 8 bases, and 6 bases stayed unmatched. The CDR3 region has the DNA TGCGCCAGCAGCACGGGACAGGGGGCTATCGAAGCTTTCTTT. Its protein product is CASSTGQGAIEAFF.

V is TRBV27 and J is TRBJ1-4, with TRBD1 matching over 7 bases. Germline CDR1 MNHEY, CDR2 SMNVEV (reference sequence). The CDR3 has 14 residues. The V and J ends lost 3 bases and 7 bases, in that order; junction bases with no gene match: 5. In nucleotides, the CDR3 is TGTGCCAGCAGTTTCCAAGGGGGCGGTGAAAAACTGTTTTTT. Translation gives CASSFQGGGEKLFF.